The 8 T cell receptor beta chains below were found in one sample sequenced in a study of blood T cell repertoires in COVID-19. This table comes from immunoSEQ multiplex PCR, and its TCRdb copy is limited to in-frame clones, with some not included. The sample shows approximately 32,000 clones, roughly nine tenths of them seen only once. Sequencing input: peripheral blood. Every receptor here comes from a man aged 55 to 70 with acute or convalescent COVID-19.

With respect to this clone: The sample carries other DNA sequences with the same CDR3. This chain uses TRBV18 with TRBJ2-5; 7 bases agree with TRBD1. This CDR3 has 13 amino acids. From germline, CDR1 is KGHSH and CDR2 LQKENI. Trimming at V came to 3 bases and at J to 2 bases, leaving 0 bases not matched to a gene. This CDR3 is CASSPRGQETQYF. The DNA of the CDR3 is TGTGCCAGCTCACCCAGGGGGCAAGAGACCCAGTACTTC.

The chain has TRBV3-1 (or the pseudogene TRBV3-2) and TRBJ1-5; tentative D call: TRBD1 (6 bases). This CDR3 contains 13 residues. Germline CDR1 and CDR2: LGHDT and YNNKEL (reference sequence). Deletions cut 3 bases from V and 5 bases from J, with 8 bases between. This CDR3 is CASSQSGDQPQHF. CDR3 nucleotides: TGTGCCAGCAGCCAGTCAGGGGATCAGCCCCAGCATTTT.

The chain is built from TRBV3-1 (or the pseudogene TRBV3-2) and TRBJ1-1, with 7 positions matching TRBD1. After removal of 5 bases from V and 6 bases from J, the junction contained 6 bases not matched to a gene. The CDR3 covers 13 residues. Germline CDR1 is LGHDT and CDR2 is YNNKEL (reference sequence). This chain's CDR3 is CASSYRGWAEAFF. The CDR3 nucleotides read TGTGCCAGCAGCTACAGGGGTTGGGCTGAAGCTTTCTTT.

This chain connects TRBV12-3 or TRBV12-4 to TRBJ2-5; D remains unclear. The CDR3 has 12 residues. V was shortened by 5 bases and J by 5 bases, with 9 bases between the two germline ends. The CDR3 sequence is CASSNMPETQYF. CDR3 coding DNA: TGTGCCAGCAGTAACATGCCTGAGACCCAGTACTTC.

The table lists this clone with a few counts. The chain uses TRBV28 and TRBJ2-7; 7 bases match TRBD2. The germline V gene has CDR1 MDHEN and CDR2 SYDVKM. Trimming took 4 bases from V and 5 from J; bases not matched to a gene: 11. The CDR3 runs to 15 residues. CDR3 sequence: CASSSAGRRLHEQYV. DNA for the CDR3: TGTGCCAGCAGTTCAGCGGGACGTCGCCTCCACGAGCAGTACGTC.

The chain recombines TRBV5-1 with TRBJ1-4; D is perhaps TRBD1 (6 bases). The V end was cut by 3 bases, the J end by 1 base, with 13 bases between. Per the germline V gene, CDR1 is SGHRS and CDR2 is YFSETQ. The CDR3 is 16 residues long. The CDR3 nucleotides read TGCGCCAGCAGCTCGCCACAGGGTTTAACTAATGAAAAACTGTTTTTT. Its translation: CASSSPQGLTNEKLFF.

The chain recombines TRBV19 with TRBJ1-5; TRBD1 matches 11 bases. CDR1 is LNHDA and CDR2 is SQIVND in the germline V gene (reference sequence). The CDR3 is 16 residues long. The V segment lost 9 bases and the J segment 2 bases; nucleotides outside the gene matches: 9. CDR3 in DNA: TGTGCCAGCCGAGGACAGGGGGCTGTTGGCAATCAGCCCCAGCATTTT. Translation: CASRGQGAVGNQPQHF.

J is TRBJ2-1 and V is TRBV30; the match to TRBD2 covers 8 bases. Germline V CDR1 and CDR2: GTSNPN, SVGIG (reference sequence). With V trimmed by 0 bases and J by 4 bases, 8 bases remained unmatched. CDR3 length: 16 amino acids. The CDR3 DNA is TGTGCCTGGAGTGTACCAGGGACTAGGAGATACAATGAGCAGTTCTTC. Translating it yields CAWSVPGTRRYNEQFF.